This is a list of T cell receptor beta chains from one sample in a study of CD8+ T cells in alopecia areata. TCRdb's copy holds only in-frame clones and misses some; the assay was immunoSEQ multiplex PCR. The sample holds fewer than 150,000 clones, about 61% seen once. The sequences come from CD8+ T cells sorted from blood, collected at week 4, from a patient treated with tofacitinib. The source of these receptors is a human donor with alopecia areata. CDR3s include the opening cysteine and the closing phenylalanine or tryptophan. Size tells how often a clone was seen (once, few, many) or the class of an expanded clone, and some rows leave it out.

cdr3_aa v_call clone_size
CASSSGLAGEVDTQYF TRBV7-2 NA
CAWSVGAGELFF TRBV30 once
CASSIWLTNTEAFF TRBV19 few
CASSLAYPLAGLQETQYF TRBV7-9 few
CASSYPLGNEQFF TRBV6-5 NA
CASSDRENSPLHF TRBV6-4 medium-sized
CASSVTGGPYEQYF TRBV5-1 NA
CASLGLDNEQFF TRBV2 NA
CAWSGDGYNEQFF TRBV30 few
CASARDLMTTNEKLFF TRBV12-5 NA
CASSEGERTDTQYF TRBV2 few
CASSSIPGLAAGETQYF TRBV27 NA
CASRGLAGNTIYF TRBV6-1 NA
CSALEGQGNSPLHF TRBV29-1 NA
CASRPGQGGYSYNEQFF TRBV5-1 NA
CASSQLTGSSYEQYF TRBV4-1 once
CAWSVGTSPGDTQYF TRBV30 NA
CASSQSGRTEAFF TRBV27 NA
CASSLYLARPGGELFF TRBV7-2 NA
CASSFPRYQETQYF TRBV28 NA
CASSQVAVGGDGYTF TRBV14 NA
CSVGTGEGYTF TRBV29-1 once
CASGSWTAGGYTF TRBV27 NA